This T cell receptor beta chain was sequenced during a study of human T cells and chemical hapten exposure. Study-wide results and limits: DPC sensitization left the count of TCRs above 1 in 1000 unchanged.

Methods used by the authors: Samples contained a median of about 100,000 TCRs, with a range of 23,224 to 690,600. TCRdb re-derived calls from the RACE reads in MiXCR, one entry per CDR3 protein. For this entry, the V and J calls and clone size follow TCRdb and not the study's own pipeline. The repertoire has fewer than 400,000 distinct CDR3 sequences, around 7% of them found once; the top ten carry 7.5% to 9%. The CDR3 is 13 amino acids. V lost 3 bases to trimming and J lost 1 base, with 6 bases between them. This clonotype has only a few counts. Antigen unknown. As to time point: patch test 1, 2 weeks after DPC sensitization. Noted treatment: therapeutic diphenylcyclopropenone sensitization with weekly scalp DPC.

The source of this sequence is a woman aged 18-35 years with alopecia areata. Some clones in this sample may be carry-over from other donors' samples. This sample comprised whole blood, obtained in connection with sensitization to the hapten diphenylcyclopropenone (DPC). The chain recombines TRBV12-3 or TRBV12-4 with TRBJ1-1; unclear D gene. The CDR3 DNA is TGTGCCAGCAGTTTTGCCGAGAACACTGAAGCTTTCTTT. It encodes CASSFAENTEAFF.